Each of the 27 T cell receptor beta chains below was sequenced from the same sample in a study of T-cell reconstitution after alpha-beta-depleted transplantation in children. TCRbeta library construction was performed incorporating unique molecular identifiers. TCRdb used MiXCR to reprocess the PCR reads, holding one entry per CDR3 protein. The sample shows around 410,000 distinct CDR3 sequences, 11% of them seen only once. The source was PBMCs from the stem cell graft donor, collected from the stem cell graft. These receptors all stem from a human donor who donated a stem cell graft to a child with acute myeloid leukemia.

J is TRBJ1-2 and V is TRBV25-1; D unresolved. V dropped 0 bases and J dropped 6 bases, with 11 bases sitting between them. The CDR3 is made up of 14 amino acids. From germline, CDR1 is MGHDK and CDR2 SYGVNS. CDR3 DNA sequence: TGTGCCAGCAGTGAATATTGGGCGTCCCATGGCTACACCTTC. Its translation is CASSEYWASHGYTF.

This clonotype was found a few times. The V and J genes are TRBV9 and TRBJ2-6, with D hard to call. CDR3 length: 15 residues. CDR1 and CDR2 (germline): SGDLS, YYNGEE. The ends were cut back, 3 bases at V and 0 bases at J, with 7 bases in the middle. DNA of the CDR3: TGTGCCAGCAGCGCCTTGAGCTCTGGGGCCAACGTCCTGACTTTC. Its translation is CASSALSSGANVLTF. Full variable domain (rest looked up from reference TRBV9 and TRBJ2-6): DSGVTQTPKHLITATGQRVTLRCSPRSGDLSVYWYQQSLDQGLQFLIQYYNGEERAKGNILERFSAQQFPDLHSELNLSSLELGDSALYFCASSALSSGANVLTFGAGSRLTVL.

The chain uses TRBV20-1 and TRBJ2-5; TRBD1 matches at 7 bases. The CDR3 consists of 13 residues. J gave up 1 base and V 5 bases, and 4 bases lay outside the gene matches. Germline V CDR1 and CDR2: DFQATT, SNEGSKA (reference sequence). The CDR3 DNA follows: TGCAGTGCTGCTGGGGACAGCCAAGAGACCCAGTACTTC. Amino acids: CSAAGDSQETQYF.

This clonotype showed up just a few times. The genes are TRBV4-3 and TRBJ2-3, with 7 bases identical to TRBD1. After removal of 1 base from V and 6 bases from J, the junction contained 7 bases not matched to a gene. This CDR3 is 15 amino acids long. Germline-derived CDR1 and CDR2 are LGHNA and YSLEER. The DNA for the CDR3 is TGCGCCAGCAGCCAAGCTTCCGGGACAGCGGATACGCAGTATTTT. Encoded protein: CASSQASGTADTQYF.

The V and J genes are TRBV6-1 and TRBJ1-2; D is unclear. V lost 5 bases and J lost 8, with 15 bases in between. The CDR3 loop spans 13 amino acids. CDR1 and CDR2 (germline): MNHNS, SASEGT. CDR3 loop: CASSPPGQYGYTF. The CDR3 DNA is TGTGCCAGCAGTCCCCCCGGGCAGTACGGCTACACCTTC.

The chain carries TRBV2 and TRBJ2-3; D is undetermined. V was cut by 0 bases and J by 2 bases, with 9 bases left in between. Germline CDR1 SNHLY, CDR2 FYNNEI. The CDR3 is 15 residues long. CDR3: CASSEALGFTDTQYF. The CDR3 DNA sequence: TGTGCCAGCAGTGAAGCGCTTGGCTTCACAGATACGCAGTATTTT.

The table lists this clonotype with a few counts. CDR3 sequence: CASPNRNQPQHF. The DNA for the CDR3 is TGCGCCAGCCCCAACCGGAATCAGCCCCAGCATTTT. The gene calls are TRBV4-1 and TRBJ1-5; no reliable D call. Trimming pared 8 bases from V and 4 bases from J, leaving 9 bases between. Germline CDR1 and CDR2: MGHRA and YSYEKL. CDR3 length: 12 amino acids.

This clonotype has just a few counts. The chain is built from TRBV5-1 and TRBJ2-2; D gene unclear. This CDR3 region has 15 residues. Trimming stripped 2 bases from V and 1 base from J, with 9 bases between. The germline V gene encodes CDR1 SGHRS and CDR2 YFSETQ. The CDR3 DNA follows: TGCGCCAGCAGCTTTGGCATACGGAACACCGGGGAGCTGTTTTTT. This translates into CASSFGIRNTGELFF.

The chain links TRBV5-1 to TRBJ2-5, with 9 bases identical to TRBD1. This CDR3 is built from 16 residues. Unmatched junction bases numbered 8, after V lost 4 bases and J lost 1 base. Germline V gene lookup returns CDR1 SGHRS and CDR2 YFSETQ. CDR3 nucleotides: TGCGCCAGCAGCGCATACGAGACAGGGGGCCAAGAGACCCAGTACTTC. It encodes CASSAYETGGQETQYF.

This clonotype was seen a few times. The chain recombines TRBV11-2 with TRBJ2-3, with TRBD2 matching 7 bases. CDR1 and CDR2 (germline): SGHAT, FQNNGV. The V gene end was trimmed by 5 bases and the J gene end by 3 bases; junction bases not matched to a gene: 20. The length of the CDR3 is 19 residues. As DNA, the CDR3 is TGTGCCAGCAGCCGAGGTGGGAGGGCCGGGACCCCTAGGACAGATACGCAGTATTTT. Translated, it gives CASSRGGRAGTPRTDTQYF.

V is TRBV20-1 and J is TRBJ2-1; a weak D match, TRBD2 (7 bases). Germline CDR1 and CDR2: DFQATT and SNEGSKA (reference sequence). This CDR3 contains 13 residues. Trimming pared 6 bases from V and 8 bases from J, leaving 17 bases between. As DNA, the CDR3 is TGCAGTGCCATAGTGGGGGGGCGAGATGAGCAGTTCTTC. It codes for CSAIVGGRDEQFF.

The sample holds a few counts of this clonotype. The rearrangement uses TRBV5-1 and TRBJ2-5; D gene unclear. The germline V and J ends were trimmed by 1 base and 5 bases, with 12 bases remaining between them. This CDR3 has 14 amino acids. Germline V gene data show CDR1 as SGHRS and CDR2 as YFSETQ. CDR3 DNA: TGCGCCAGCAGCTTGTTCGGTAGGGCCGAGACCCAGTACTTC. It specifies CASSLFGRAETQYF.

This clonotype has ten or more counts. The rearrangement joins TRBV5-5 to TRBJ1-5, with D perhaps matching TRBD1 (6 bases). Germline V lookup: CDR1 SGHKS, CDR2 YYEKEE (reference sequence). V shed 1 base and J shed 4 bases, with 15 bases lying between them. The CDR3 covers 16 residues. This CDR3 reads CASSLQSGVRNQPQHF. The DNA of the CDR3 is TGTGCCAGCAGCTTGCAGTCAGGGGTACGAAATCAGCCCCAGCATTTT.

CDR3 loop: CASSLRGGGEAFF. The CDR3 DNA reads TGTGCCAGCAGTTTACGCGGGGGCGGTGAAGCTTTCTTT. The genes are TRBV12-3 or TRBV12-4 and TRBJ1-1, with D possibly matching TRBD1 (6 bases). This CDR3 contains 13 residues. V was cut by 2 bases and J by 7 bases, with 11 bases left in between.

The rearrangement links TRBV27 to TRBJ2-2; maybe TRBD2 (5 bases). The CDR3 loop spans 14 amino acids. CDR1 and CDR2 from the germline V gene are MNHEY and SMNVEV (reference sequence). The V and J ends lost 6 bases and 6 bases respectively, with 14 bases between them. CDR3 amino acids: CASSRGLGAGELFF. The CDR3 nucleotides are TGTGCCAGCAGCAGAGGACTGGGCGCCGGGGAGCTGTTTTTT.

This clonotype was seen ten or more times. The rearrangement links TRBV5-5 to TRBJ1-1; D is unresolved. Trimming removed 4 bases at V and 1 base at J, with 14 bases between. Germline-derived CDR1 and CDR2 are SGHKS and YYEKEE (reference sequence). CDR3 size: 15 residues. The CDR3 spells CASSPYPGRNTEAFF. The CDR3 DNA is TGTGCCAGCAGCCCATATCCGGGGAGGAACACTGAAGCTTTCTTT. Looking up the rest from reference TRBV5-5 and TRBJ1-1 gives the full variable domain: DAGVTQSPTHLIKTRGQQVTLRCSPISGHKSVSWYQQVLGQGPQFIFQYYEKEERGRGNFPDRFSARQFPNYSSELNVNALLLGDSALYLCASSPYPGRNTEAFFGQGTRLTVV.

This clonotype has ten or more counts. The gene calls are TRBV12-3 or TRBV12-4 and TRBJ1-2; 9 bases align to TRBD1. V shed 1 base and J 5 bases; nucleotides not matched to a gene: 2. The CDR3 runs to 14 residues. CDR3 sequence: CASSLGTGVYGYTF. The CDR3 nucleotides are TGTGCCAGCAGTTTAGGGACAGGGGTTTATGGCTACACCTTC.

This clonotype has just a few counts. This chain joins TRBV20-1 and TRBJ2-5; no firm D call. Germline loops: CDR1 DFQATT, CDR2 SNEGSKA (reference sequence). There are 14 residues in the CDR3. V was trimmed by 2 bases and J by 2 bases, leaving 12 bases between them. The CDR3 nucleotides read TGCAGTGCTAGACCGTTGGGATTACAAGAGACCCAGTACTTC. As protein: CSARPLGLQETQYF.

This clonotype came up a few times. The J gene is TRBJ2-5, the V gene TRBV5-1; tentatively, D is TRBD2 (5 bases). V was clipped by 2 bases and J by 4 bases, with 15 bases between them. CDR1 SGHRS and CDR2 YFSETQ come from the germline V gene. The CDR3 spans 15 residues. The DNA for the CDR3 is TGCGCCAGCAGCTTCCCCGGGGTCAAGGGAGAGACCCAGTACTTC. This encodes CASSFPGVKGETQYF.

This clonotype was detected a few times. V and J are TRBV18 and TRBJ2-3, with D possibly matching TRBD1 (6 bases). The length of the CDR3 is 16 residues. Germline V gene data show CDR1 as KGHSH and CDR2 as LQKENI. Trimming cost V 3 bases and J 4 bases, with 17 bases left between them. The chain's CDR3 is CASSPVWGPRADTQYF. The CDR3 region has the DNA TGTGCCAGCTCACCCGTATGGGGGCCCAGGGCAGATACGCAGTATTTT.

The rearrangement uses TRBV3-1 and TRBJ2-1, with 9 nucleotides matching TRBD1. Germline CDR1 LGHDT, CDR2 YNNKEL (reference sequence). V was clipped by 3 bases and J by 5 bases; unmatched bases: 5. CDR3 length: 15 amino acids. The CDR3 loop reads CASSHPGQGHNEQFF. In nucleotides, the CDR3 is TGTGCCAGCAGCCATCCGGGACAGGGCCACAATGAGCAGTTCTTC.

V is TRBV5-1 and J is TRBJ1-2; 10 positions match TRBD1. Looked up from germline, CDR1 is SGHRS and CDR2 is YFSETQ. The CDR3 runs to 17 residues. The junction had 7 bases not matched to a gene; V was cut back by 2 bases and J by 0 bases. DNA for the CDR3: TGCGCCAGCAGCTTCCGGGACAGGGGAAGAACTAACTATGGCTACACCTTC. It encodes CASSFRDRGRTNYGYTF.

There are many counts of this clonotype. The V and J genes are TRBV9 and TRBJ1-3; D gene unclear. Germline assignment: CDR1 SGDLS and CDR2 YYNGEE. The CDR3 spans 15 residues. The ends were cut back, 0 bases at V and 0 bases at J, with 7 bases in the middle. CDR3 protein: CASSVDLNSGNTIYF. For the CDR3, the DNA is TGTGCCAGCAGCGTAGACCTCAACTCTGGAAACACCATATATTTT.

This clonotype was observed a handful of times. The genes are TRBV11-2 and TRBJ1-2; D is ambiguous. V was cut by 1 base and J by 4 bases, with 13 bases left in between. CDR3 size: 15 residues. Germline CDR1 is SGHAT and CDR2 is FQNNGV. Here the CDR3 DNA reads TGTGCCAGCAGCTTAGGGGCCTTCTGGGCCTATGGCTACACCTTC. Translating it yields CASSLGAFWAYGYTF.

This clonotype appeared many times. This rearrangement joins TRBV10-3 to TRBJ2-1; the D call may be TRBD1 or TRBD2 (7 bases each). The CDR3 extends over 13 amino acids. In germline, CDR1 is ENHRY, CDR2 SYGVKD. Trimming took off 5 bases at V and 8 bases at J, with 13 bases between the two ends. The CDR3 loop reads CAISPGGGDEQFF. CDR3 nucleotide sequence: TGTGCCATCAGTCCAGGGGGAGGGGATGAGCAGTTCTTC.

The chain recombines TRBV24-1 with TRBJ2-2; TRBD2 matches 8 bases. CDR3 length: 15 residues. V trimming: 9 bases; J trimming: 6 bases; junction bases outside the gene matches: 11. Looked up from germline, CDR1 is KGHDR and CDR2 is SFDVKD. The CDR3 spells CATEKRGLAPGELFF. For the CDR3, the DNA is TGTGCCACCGAAAAGCGAGGACTAGCCCCCGGGGAGCTGTTTTTT.

Ten or more counts support this clonotype. The chain joins TRBV12-5 to TRBJ2-1; no definite D call. The germline V gene encodes CDR1 LGHNT and CDR2 FRNRAP. The V end lost 5 bases, the J end lost 5 bases, and 4 bases lay between the germline ends. The CDR3 is made up of 11 amino acids. The CDR3 spells CASGLNNEQFF. DNA for the CDR3: TGTGCTAGTGGTCTAAACAATGAGCAGTTCTTC.